Listed here is a single T cell receptor beta chain. Its matching antigen is unknown. This sample is drawn from a study of cytomegalovirus exposure and HLA in healthy donors. Study information: In a later analysis, the 100 to 150 validation repertoires were reported to have used the same platform as the 666 first-cohort repertoires. Study observations and caveats: Generally TCR sequences proved uncommon, though certain public TCRs appeared in numerous donors.

Using immunoSEQ multiplex PCR, the repertoire was profiled, and TCRdb retains in-frame clones only, with some absent. The sample contains approximately 150,000 clones, about 90% of which appear only once. Among the roughly 120 subjects of the validation cohort, separate from the roughly 700-subject first cohort, were the donors. The V gene end was trimmed by 6 bases and the J gene end by 12 bases; junction bases not matched to a gene: 11. The CDR3 is 12 amino acids. CDR1 and CDR2 (germline): MDHEN, SYDVKM. The sequence came from a woman between 18 and 29 years old in good health and CMV-seropositive. Sequences were obtained from PBMCs. The chain is built from TRBV28 and TRBJ2-7, with 7 bases aligning to TRBD1. The CDR3 DNA follows: TGTGCCAGCAGAAACCCGCCGGGACAGTTGTACTTC. This encodes CASRNPPGQLYF. The complete variable domain, with remaining parts taken from reference TRBV28 and TRBJ2-7, reads DVKVTQSSRYLVKRTGEKVFLECVQDMDHENMFWYRQDPGLGLRLIYFSYDVKMKEKGDIPEGYSVSREKKERFSLILESASTNQTSMYLCASRNPPGQLYFGPGTRLTVT.